This T cell receptor (beta chain) was profiled in a study of long-term antiretroviral therapy in people with HIV. Overall study: Sampling started about a decade before the 2015 immediate-ART recommendation.

Worth noting for this clone: No antigen is known for it.

Survey level was the resolution at which the v3.0 immunoSEQ assay ran. Profiling relied on immunoSEQ multiplex PCR, and the TCRdb table lists in-frame clones only, not all of them. The sample contains around 29,000 clones, roughly 95% of which appear only once. General study findings and limits: Comparison with controls showed narrower CDR3 length ranges in HIV repertoires. Although diversity increased after ART, it remained lower than in transplant donor controls.

The CDR3 extends over 13 amino acids. V lost 5 bases and J lost 7, with 15 bases in between. Germline V CDR1 and CDR2: MDHEN, SYDVKM. The TCR originated in a man in his thirties or forties with HIV. The rearrangement uses TRBV28 and TRBJ2-7, with D possibly called TRBD1 or TRBD2 (5 bases each). The sequencing used unsorted PBMCs, collected 6.3 years after starting antiretroviral therapy. CDR3 sequence: CASSLRDGEEQYF. CDR3 nucleotide sequence: TGTGCCAGCAGTCTCCGGGACGGGGAAGAGCAGTACTTC. Full variable domain (outside the CDR3, taken from reference TRBV28 and TRBJ2-7): DVKVTQSSRYLVKRTGEKVFLECVQDMDHENMFWYRQDPGLGLRLIYFSYDVKMKEKGDIPEGYSVSREKKERFSLILESASTNQTSMYLCASSLRDGEEQYFGPGTRLTVT.